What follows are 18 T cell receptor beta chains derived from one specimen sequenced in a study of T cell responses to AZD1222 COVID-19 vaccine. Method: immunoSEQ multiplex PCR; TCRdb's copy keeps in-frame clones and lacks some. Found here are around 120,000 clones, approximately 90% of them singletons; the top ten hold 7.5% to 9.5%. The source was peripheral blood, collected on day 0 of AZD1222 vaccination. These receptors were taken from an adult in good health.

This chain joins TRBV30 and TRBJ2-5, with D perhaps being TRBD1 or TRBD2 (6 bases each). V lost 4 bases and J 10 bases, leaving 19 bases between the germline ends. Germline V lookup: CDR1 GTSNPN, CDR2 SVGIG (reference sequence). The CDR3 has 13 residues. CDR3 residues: CAWTVWGASGQYF. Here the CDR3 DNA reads TGTGCCTGGACTGTGTGGGGGGCAAGTGGCCAGTACTTC.

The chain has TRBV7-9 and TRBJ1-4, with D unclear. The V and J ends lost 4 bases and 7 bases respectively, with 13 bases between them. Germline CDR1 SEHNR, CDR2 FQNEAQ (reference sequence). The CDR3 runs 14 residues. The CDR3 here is CASSYGSAVEKLFF. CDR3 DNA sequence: TGTGCCAGCAGCTATGGGTCAGCGGTTGAAAAACTGTTTTTT.

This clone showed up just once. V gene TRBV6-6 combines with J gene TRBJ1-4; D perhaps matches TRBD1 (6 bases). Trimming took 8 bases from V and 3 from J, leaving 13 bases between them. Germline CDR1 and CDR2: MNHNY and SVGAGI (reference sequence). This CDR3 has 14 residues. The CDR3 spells CASLRGSANEKLFF. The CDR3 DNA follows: TGTGCCAGCCTCAGGGGTAGCGCTAATGAAAAACTGTTTTTT.

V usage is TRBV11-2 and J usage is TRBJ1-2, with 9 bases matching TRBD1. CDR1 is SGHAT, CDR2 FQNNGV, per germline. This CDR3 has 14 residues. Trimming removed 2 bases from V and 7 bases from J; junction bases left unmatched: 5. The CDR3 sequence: CASSLTGTGFGYTF. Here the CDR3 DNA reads TGTGCCAGCAGCTTAACGGGGACAGGGTTTGGCTACACCTTC.

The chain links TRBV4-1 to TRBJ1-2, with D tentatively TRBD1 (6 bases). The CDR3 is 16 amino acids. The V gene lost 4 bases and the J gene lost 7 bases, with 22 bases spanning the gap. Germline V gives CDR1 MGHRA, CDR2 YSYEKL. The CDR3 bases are TGCGCCAGCAGCCCCTCCTTCCAGGGGCTGAGGTCTGGCTACACCTTC. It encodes CASSPSFQGLRSGYTF.

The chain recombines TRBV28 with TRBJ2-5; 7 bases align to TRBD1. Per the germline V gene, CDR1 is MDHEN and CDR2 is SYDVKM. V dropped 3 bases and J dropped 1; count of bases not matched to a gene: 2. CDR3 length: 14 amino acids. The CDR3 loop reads CASSLGQSQETQYF. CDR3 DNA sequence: TGTGCCAGCAGTTTGGGACAGAGCCAAGAGACCCAGTACTTC.

This CDR3 reads CASRKGAGYEQYF. The CDR3 DNA follows: TGTGCCAGCAGAAAGGGGGCTGGGTACGAGCAGTACTTC. The gene calls are TRBV3-1 (or the pseudogene TRBV3-2) and TRBJ2-7, with 7 bases lining up with TRBD1. Trimming cost V 6 bases and J 4 bases; bases outside gene matches: 6. The CDR3 runs to 13 residues. Per the germline V gene, CDR1 is LGHDT and CDR2 is YNNKEL (reference sequence).

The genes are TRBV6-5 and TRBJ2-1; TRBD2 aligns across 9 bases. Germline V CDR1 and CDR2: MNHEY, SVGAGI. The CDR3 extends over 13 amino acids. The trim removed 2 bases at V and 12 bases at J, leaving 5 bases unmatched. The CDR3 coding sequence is TGTGCCAGCAGTTACACCCTGACTAGCGGGCAGTTCTTC. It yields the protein CASSYTLTSGQFF.

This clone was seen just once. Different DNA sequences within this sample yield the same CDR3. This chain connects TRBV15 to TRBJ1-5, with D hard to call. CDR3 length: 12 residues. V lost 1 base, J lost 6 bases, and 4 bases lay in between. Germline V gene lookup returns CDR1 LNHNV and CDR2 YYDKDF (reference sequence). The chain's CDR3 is CATSRAGQPQHF. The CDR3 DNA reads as TGTGCCACCAGCAGAGCTGGTCAGCCCCAGCATTTT.

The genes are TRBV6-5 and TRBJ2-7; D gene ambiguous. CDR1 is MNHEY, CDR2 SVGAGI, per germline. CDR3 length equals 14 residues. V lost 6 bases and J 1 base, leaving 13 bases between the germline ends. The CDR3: CASRSTGFSYEQYF. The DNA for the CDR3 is TGTGCCAGCAGGTCCACTGGTTTTTCCTACGAGCAGTACTTC.

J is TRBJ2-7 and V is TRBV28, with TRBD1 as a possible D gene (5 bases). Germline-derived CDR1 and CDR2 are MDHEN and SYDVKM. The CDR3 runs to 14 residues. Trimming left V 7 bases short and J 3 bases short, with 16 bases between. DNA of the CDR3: TGTGCCAGCACCTCCGGGCAGGGTGGCTACGAGCAGTACTTC. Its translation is CASTSGQGGYEQYF. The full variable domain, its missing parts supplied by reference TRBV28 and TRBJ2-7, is DVKVTQSSRYLVKRTGEKVFLECVQDMDHENMFWYRQDPGLGLRLIYFSYDVKMKEKGDIPEGYSVSREKKERFSLILESASTNQTSMYLCASTSGQGGYEQYFGPGTRLTVT.

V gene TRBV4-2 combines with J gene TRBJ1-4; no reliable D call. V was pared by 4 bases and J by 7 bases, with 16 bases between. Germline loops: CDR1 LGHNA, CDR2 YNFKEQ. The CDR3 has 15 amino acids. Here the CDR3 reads CASSRESGDAEKLFF. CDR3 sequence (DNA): TGTGCCAGCAGCCGAGAGTCAGGCGATGCTGAAAAACTGTTTTTT.

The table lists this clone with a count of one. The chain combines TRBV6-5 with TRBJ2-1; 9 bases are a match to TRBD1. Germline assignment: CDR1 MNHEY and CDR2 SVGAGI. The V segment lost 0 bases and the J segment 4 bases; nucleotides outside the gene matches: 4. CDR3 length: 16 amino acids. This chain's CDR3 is CASSYSATGGYNEQFF. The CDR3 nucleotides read TGTGCCAGCAGTTACTCCGCGACAGGGGGTTACAATGAGCAGTTCTTC.

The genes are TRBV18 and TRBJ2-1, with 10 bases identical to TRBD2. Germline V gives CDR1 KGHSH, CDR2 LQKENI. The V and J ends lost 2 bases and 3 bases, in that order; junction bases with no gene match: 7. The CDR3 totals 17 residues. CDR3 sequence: CASSPLSGLADYNEQFF. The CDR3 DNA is TGTGCCAGCTCACCATTGTCCGGACTAGCGGACTACAATGAGCAGTTCTTC.

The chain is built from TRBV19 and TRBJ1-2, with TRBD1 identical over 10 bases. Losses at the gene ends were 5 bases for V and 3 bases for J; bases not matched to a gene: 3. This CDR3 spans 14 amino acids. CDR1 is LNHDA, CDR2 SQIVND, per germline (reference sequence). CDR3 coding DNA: TGTGCCAGTAGTCAAGGGACAGGGGACTATGGCTACACCTTC. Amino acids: CASSQGTGDYGYTF.

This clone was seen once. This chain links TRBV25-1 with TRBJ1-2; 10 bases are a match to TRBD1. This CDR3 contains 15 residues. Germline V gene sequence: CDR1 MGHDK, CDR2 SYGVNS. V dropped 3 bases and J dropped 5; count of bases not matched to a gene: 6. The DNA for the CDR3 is TGTGCCAGCAGTGAGACAGGGGGCGGTTCGTATGGCTACACCTTC. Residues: CASSETGGGSYGYTF.

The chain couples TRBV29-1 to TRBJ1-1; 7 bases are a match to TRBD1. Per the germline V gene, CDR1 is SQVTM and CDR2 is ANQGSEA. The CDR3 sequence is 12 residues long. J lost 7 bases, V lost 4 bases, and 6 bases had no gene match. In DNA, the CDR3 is TGCAGCGTTGCGCGACAGGGCAATGAAGCTTTCTTT. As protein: CSVARQGNEAFF.

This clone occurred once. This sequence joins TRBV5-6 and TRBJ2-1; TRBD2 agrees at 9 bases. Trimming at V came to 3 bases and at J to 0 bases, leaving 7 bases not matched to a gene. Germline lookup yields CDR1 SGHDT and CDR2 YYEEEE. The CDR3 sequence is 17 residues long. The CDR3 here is CASSSRTSASSYNEQFF. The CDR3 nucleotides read TGTGCCAGCAGCTCCAGGACTAGCGCGAGCTCCTACAATGAGCAGTTCTTC.